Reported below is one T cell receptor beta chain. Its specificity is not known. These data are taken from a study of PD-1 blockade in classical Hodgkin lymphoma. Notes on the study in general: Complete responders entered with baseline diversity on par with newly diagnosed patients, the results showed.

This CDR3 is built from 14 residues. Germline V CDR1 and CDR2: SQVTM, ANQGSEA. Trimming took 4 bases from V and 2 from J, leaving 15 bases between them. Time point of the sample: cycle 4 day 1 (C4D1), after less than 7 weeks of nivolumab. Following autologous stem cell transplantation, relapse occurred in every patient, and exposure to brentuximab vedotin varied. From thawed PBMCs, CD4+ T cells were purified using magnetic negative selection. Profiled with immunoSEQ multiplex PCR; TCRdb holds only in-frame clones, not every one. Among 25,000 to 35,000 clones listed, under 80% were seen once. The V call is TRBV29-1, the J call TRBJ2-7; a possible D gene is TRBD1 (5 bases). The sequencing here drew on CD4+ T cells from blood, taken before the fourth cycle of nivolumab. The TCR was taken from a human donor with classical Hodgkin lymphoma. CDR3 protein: CSVVSETDTYEQYF. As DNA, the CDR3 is TGCAGCGTTGTATCCGAGACAGATACCTACGAGCAGTACTTC.